This T cell receptor beta chain was recovered during a study of vaccination and CD4 T cells after COVID-19. Across the study: Convalescent donors were composed of six males and four females, of whom two were Hispanic. Study-level findings and limits: Spike mono-reactivity was found in 304 of the 307 vaccine-specific clones identified in convalescent patients.

The sample's treatment: roughly 11-day PBMC culture with coronavirus spike peptide pools or control peptides (ViraFEST assay). Oncomine TCR Beta short-read sequencing was applied to DNA from cultured CD4+ T cells. Each CDR3 protein gets one entry after TCRdb re-called the PCR reads with MiXCR. The profile shows some 16,000 distinct CDR3 sequences, 45% to 65% of them singletons. Germline CDR1 is SGHRS and CDR2 is YFSETQ. This CDR3 is 14 amino acids long. Trimming pared 2 bases from V and 2 bases from J, leaving 10 bases between. This clonotype was seen only once. Its antigen is not known. The TCR comes from a human donor who had recovered from COVID-19. Sequenced: CD4+ T cells from blood, cultured in vitro. The chain is built from TRBV5-1 and TRBJ1-2; no firm D call. CDR3 region: CASSFETPNYGYTF. The CDR3 DNA reads as TGCGCCAGCAGCTTTGAAACGCCAAACTATGGCTACACCTTC.